This is a list of T cell receptor beta chains from one sample in a study of Graves' ophthalmopathy and Graves' hyperthyroidism. TCRdb ran MiXCR on the multiplex PCR reads and lists one entry per CDR3 protein. This table holds over a million distinct CDR3 sequences, about 35% found once. The sample taken for sequencing was peripheral blood or thyroid tissue (not recorded which). The receptors stem from an adult man with Graves' hyperthyroidism. Both conserved end residues are part of each CDR3.

j_call | v_call | cdr3_aa
TRBJ1-6 | TRBV2 | CASPPAAPDSPLHF
TRBJ2-7 | TRBV10-2 | CASQPLAEEDEQYF
TRBJ1-5 | TRBV20-1 | CSASTSGGWLETQHF
TRBJ1-2 | TRBV28 | CASSFSGPLPGYTF
TRBJ2-5 | TRBV6-5 | CASSSRTRGWTQYF
TRBJ1-2 | TRBV12-3/TRBV12-4 | CASGNPTGLGYGYTF
TRBJ1-1 | TRBV10-3 | CAITRGTGNTEAFF
TRBJ1-2 | TRBV10-2 | CASSPQSGTPCGYTF
TRBJ2-5 | TRBV7-8 | CASRGTRETQYF
TRBJ1-1 | TRBV27 | CASSSTSGNSEAFF
TRBJ2-5 | TRBV6-5 | CASKSSGLETQYF
TRBJ1-2 | TRBV6-2/TRBV6-3 | CASSYRGLGHPNYGYTF
TRBJ2-7 | TRBV29-1 | CSVNSRDSREQYF
TRBJ1-1 | TRBV20-1 | CSADTGGQGRTEAFF
TRBJ1-2 | TRBV11-2 | CASSAYSTSNYGYTF
TRBJ2-7 | TRBV6-6 | CASRDGTGSSYEQYF
TRBJ1-1 | TRBV18 | CASSPQRNTEAFF
TRBJ2-5 | TRBV12-3/TRBV12-4 | CASSLREGAKTQYF
TRBJ2-2 | TRBV12-3/TRBV12-4 | CASRPGTGGNTGELFF
TRBJ2-6 | TRBV14 | CASSQDPWTGPSGANVLTF
TRBJ1-2 | TRBV7-2 | CASSLDTAGSYGYTF
TRBJ2-5 | TRBV29-1 | CSARGTSGGRETQYF
TRBJ2-1 | TRBV29-1 | CSGDGGHWNEQFF
TRBJ1-3 | TRBV11-2 | CASSLEVGSGNTIYF
TRBJ2-7 | TRBV20-1 | CSLGLAYEQYF
TRBJ2-7 | TRBV9 | CASRGGLAGNLHEQYF
TRBJ1-6 | TRBV5-4 | CASSLVTGNNSPLHF
TRBJ2-7 | TRBV5-1 | CASSLASGTGSSEQYF
TRBJ1-2 | TRBV6-5 | CASSLGAEAIYTF
TRBJ1-1 | TRBV7-9 | CASSYRQGGTTEAFF
TRBJ1-2 | TRBV20-1 | CSAYPGTGSANYGYTF
TRBJ2-5 | TRBV6-2/TRBV6-3 | CASSTSAAGGETQYF
TRBJ1-5 | TRBV10-3 | CAISERAGYNQPQHF
TRBJ1-5 | TRBV7-2 | CASSLSGVRHQPQHF
TRBJ2-7 | TRBV7-9 | CASSPGWQSNEQYF
TRBJ1-1 | TRBV28 | CASSLEGEEAFF
TRBJ1-4 | TRBV27 | CASSPTGGANEKLFF
TRBJ2-7 | TRBV4-3 | CASSQATGTYYEQYF
TRBJ1-2 | TRBV29-1 | CSAEKGLWGYTF
TRBJ1-4 | TRBV2 | CASSEGGGEKLFF
TRBJ1-2 | TRBV12-3/TRBV12-4 | CASSLGLLGGYTF